This entry lists 7 T cell receptor beta chains sequenced from one sample in a study of CD8+ T cells in alopecia areata. The authors extracted RNA and reverse transcribed it into cDNA as the sequencing template. The table came from immunoSEQ multiplex PCR; TCRdb's copy has only in-frame clones and leaves some out. The sample has around 190,000 clones, roughly 50% seen once; the top ten hold roughly 5.3%. The specimen sequenced was CD8+ T cells sorted from blood. The receptors stem from a human donor in good health.

CDR3 DNA: TGTGCCAGCAGCGGACTAGCGGGGCACCCGGGGTTCTTC. This codes for CASSGLAGHPGFF. J is TRBJ2-1 and V is TRBV2; 12 bases align to TRBD2. Per germline, CDR1 SNHLY and CDR2 FYNNEI. V trimming: 6 bases; J trimming: 15 bases; junction bases outside the gene matches: 9. This CDR3 is 13 amino acids long.

This clone was seen only a few times. The V gene is TRBV7-9, the J gene TRBJ1-1, with no clear D. Germline CDR1 SEHNR, CDR2 FQNEAQ (reference sequence). This CDR3 has 16 residues. V was cut by 5 bases and J by 4 bases, with 20 bases left in between. CDR3 residues: CASSPERRDESTEAFF. CDR3 nucleotides: TGTGCCAGCAGCCCCGAGAGGAGGGATGAGAGCACTGAAGCTTTCTTT. The full variable domain, its missing parts supplied by reference TRBV7-9 and TRBJ1-1, is DTGVSQNPRHKITKRGQNVTFRCDPISEHNRLYWYRQTLGQGPEFLTYFQNEAQLEKSRLLSDRFSAERPKGSFSTLEIQRTEQGDSAMYLCASSPERRDESTEAFFGQGTRLTVV.

The sample holds a few counts of this clone. This chain uses TRBV29-1 with TRBJ2-7; tentatively, D is TRBD2 (5 bases). Germline CDR1 and CDR2: SQVTM and ANQGSEA. The CDR3 extends over 11 amino acids. V was pared by 7 bases and J by 6 bases, with 13 bases between. The CDR3 coding sequence is TGCAGCGCCGAAATAGGACTCGAGCAGTACTTC. It specifies CSAEIGLEQYF.

The V call is TRBV30, the J call TRBJ1-2; 9 nucleotides match TRBD1. V dropped 0 bases and J dropped 6; count of bases not matched to a gene: 5. The V gene's germline CDR1 is GTSNPN and CDR2 SVGIG (reference sequence). CDR3 length: 14 residues. As DNA, the CDR3 is TGTGCCTGGAGTGTAGACGACAGGGGGGATGGCTACACCTTC. Amino acids: CAWSVDDRGDGYTF. Looking up the rest from reference TRBV30 and TRBJ1-2 gives the full variable domain: SQTIHQWPATLVQPVGSPLSLECTVEGTSNPNLYWYRQAAGRGLQLLFYSVGIGQISSEVPQNLSASRPQDRQFILSSKKLLLSDSGFYLCAWSVDDRGDGYTFGSGTRLTVV.

The chain couples TRBV18 to TRBJ2-1; 7 positions agree with TRBD2. V was pared by 5 bases and J by 5 bases, with 9 bases of the junction left unmatched. There are 15 residues in the CDR3. Germline CDR1 is KGHSH and CDR2 is LQKENI. CDR3 nucleotide sequence: TGTGCCAGCTCATACAGCGGGGAGTATAACAATGAGCAGTTCTTC. Translating it yields CASSYSGEYNNEQFF.

This clone was seen only a few times. The chain has TRBV13 and TRBJ2-1; 13 bases map to TRBD2. Germline CDR1 reads PRHDT; CDR2 reads FYEKMQ (reference sequence). The CDR3 has 16 residues. Unmatched junction bases numbered 6, after V lost 4 bases and J lost 6 bases. The DNA of the CDR3 is TGTGCCAGCAGCTGGCCTACTAGCGGGGGGGCCAATGAGCAGTTCTTC. It yields the protein CASSWPTSGGANEQFF. The entire variable domain, with the rest obtained from reference TRBV13 and TRBJ2-1, is as follows: AAGVIQSPRHLIKEKRETATLKCYPIPRHDTVYWYQQGPGQDPQFLISFYEKMQSDKGSIPDRFSAQQFSDYHSELNMSSLELGDSALYFCASSWPTSGGANEQFFGPGTRLTVL.

The genes are TRBV5-1 and TRBJ2-7, with TRBD1 identical over 8 bases. Trimming at V came to 7 bases and at J to 1 base, leaving 4 bases not matched to a gene. Germline-derived CDR1 and CDR2 are SGHRS and YFSETQ. CDR3 length: 13 residues. In nucleotides, the CDR3 is TGCGCCAGCGGGACAGGTAGTTCCTACGAGCAGTACTTC. Protein product: CASGTGSSYEQYF.